The 27 T cell receptor beta chains below all came from one sample that was sequenced in a study of regulatory T cells in long-lasting Graves disease. iRepertoire HTBI primers and Arm-PCR of CDR3 regions built TCR beta libraries. Each CDR3 protein is one row after TCRdb ran MiXCR on the multiplex PCR reads. The sample holds 410,000 or so distinct CDR3 sequences; 15% are singletons and the top ten take approximately 15%. Time point here: newly diagnosed GD, antithyroid drugs for less than 3 months. PBMCs provided the RNA from which the TCR library was made. This sample was shared with a second study, whose subject was T cells in Graves' hyperthyroidism and ophthalmopathy.

This specimen consisted of peripheral blood mononuclear cells (PBMCs), obtained at new diagnosis, from a patient treated with antithyroid drugs. The receptors shown here come from a woman in her 30s with Graves disease.

This clonotype has ten or more counts. The chain is built from TRBV11-2 and TRBJ2-2; D is possibly TRBD2 (6 bases). CDR3 length: 14 residues. Germline lookup yields CDR1 SGHAT and CDR2 FQNNGV. V gave up 6 bases and J gave up 4 bases, with 12 bases separating them. CDR3 coding DNA: TGTGCCAGCAGAAGGGACTTTGGCACCGGGGAGCTGTTTTTT. This sequence encodes CASRRDFGTGELFF.

This clonotype was seen repeatedly, ten times or more. The chain links TRBV30 to TRBJ2-2; 13 bases match TRBD2. The junction had 6 bases not matched to a gene; V was cut back by 5 bases and J by 6 bases. The length of the CDR3 is 15 residues. Germline CDR1 is GTSNPN and CDR2 is SVGIG (reference sequence). In DNA, the CDR3 is TGTGCCTGGGGGGAACTAGCGGGAGGGCCCGGGGAGCTGTTTTTT. This gives the protein CAWGELAGGPGELFF.

This clonotype was seen more than once but under ten times. V gene TRBV20-1 combines with J gene TRBJ1-2; D remains unclear. The CDR3 extends over 9 amino acids. The germline gives CDR1 DFQATT, CDR2 SNEGSKA (reference sequence). This chain's CDR3 is CRTDGGYTF. In DNA form, the CDR3 reads TGCAGGACGGACGGTGGCTACACCTTC.

This clonotype was seen ten or more times. The J gene is TRBJ2-3, the V gene TRBV20-1; D is perhaps TRBD1 or TRBD2 (5 bases each). CDR3 length: 13 amino acids. The V end was cut by 3 bases, the J end by 1 base, with 8 bases between. Germline V gene lookup returns CDR1 DFQATT and CDR2 SNEGSKA (reference sequence). CDR3 sequence (DNA): TGCAGTGCTAGTACGGGACGCACAGATACGCAGTATTTT. Translation: CSASTGRTDTQYF.

This clonotype turned up a few times. The V call is TRBV7-3, the J call TRBJ2-5; no firm D call. Germline lookup yields CDR1 SGHTA and CDR2 FQGTGA. The CDR3 spans 13 residues. Trimming cost V 5 bases and J 5 bases, with 12 bases left between them. CDR3 amino acids: CASSRMQQETQYF. CDR3 bases: TGTGCCAGCAGCCGTATGCAACAGGAGACCCAGTACTTC.

This clonotype was seen a handful of times. CDR3 DNA sequence: TGTGCCAGTAGTGAGACAGGGGGGAGGGCCGGGGAGCTGTTTTTT. Protein: CASSETGGRAGELFF. The chain is built from TRBV19 and TRBJ2-2, with 9 bases identical to TRBD1. Per germline, CDR1 LNHDA and CDR2 SQIVND (reference sequence). J gave up 6 bases and V 5 bases, and 7 bases lay outside the gene matches. CDR3 length: 15 amino acids.

This clonotype has only a few counts. The V call is TRBV5-1, the J call TRBJ1-4; possible D gene TRBD1, 6 bases. V was clipped by 4 bases and J by 0 bases, with 19 bases between them. CDR1 is SGHRS, CDR2 YFSETQ, per germline. The CDR3 runs to 18 residues. CDR3 sequence reads: CASSPGQFRDATNEKLFF. In DNA form, the CDR3 reads TGCGCCAGCAGCCCAGGACAGTTTCGAGATGCAACTAATGAAAAACTGTTTTTT.

This clonotype has a handful of counts. The chain recombines TRBV6-2 or TRBV6-3 with TRBJ2-1; D may be TRBD2 (5 bases). The length of the CDR3 is 15 residues. Per germline, CDR1 MNHEY and CDR2 SVGEGT. Trimming took off 6 bases at V and 3 bases at J, with 15 bases between the two ends. The CDR3: CASRGKVANYNEQFF. In nucleotides, the CDR3 is TGTGCCAGCAGGGGGAAAGTAGCGAACTACAATGAGCAGTTCTTC.

Ten or more counts support this clonotype. The CDR3 region is CASSPANEQFF. The CDR3 DNA reads TGTGCCAGCAGCCCCGCCAATGAGCAGTTCTTC. The chain combines TRBV12-3 or TRBV12-4 with TRBJ2-1; D unclear. CDR3 length: 11 amino acids. V dropped 6 bases and J dropped 6 bases, with 6 bases sitting between them.

V and J are TRBV2 and TRBJ1-4, with D unclear. The CDR3 spans 15 residues. The V end lost 10 bases, the J end lost 4 bases, and 19 bases lay between the germline ends. Germline V lookup: CDR1 SNHLY, CDR2 FYNNEI. This chain's CDR3 is CATAAADTFNEKLFF. CDR3 nucleotides: TGTGCCACCGCAGCCGCCGACACCTTTAATGAAAAACTGTTTTTT.

At least ten counts were recorded for this clonotype. CDR3 protein: CASSWGLDLNTGELFF. CDR3 in DNA: TGCGCCAGCAGCTGGGGTTTGGACTTGAACACCGGGGAGCTGTTTTTT. The chain is built from TRBV5-1 and TRBJ2-2; tentatively, D is TRBD2 (5 bases). CDR1 and CDR2 (germline): SGHRS, YFSETQ. Trimming left V 3 bases short and J 1 base short, with 13 bases between. The length of the CDR3 is 16 residues.

Here the CDR3 DNA reads TGTGCCAGCAGCGTAGGGGGACTAGCGGGAGGGTTCAATGAGCAGTTCTTC. Translating it yields CASSVGGLAGGFNEQFF. The rearrangement links TRBV9 to TRBJ2-1, with 16 bases aligning to TRBD2. V lost 0 bases, J lost 6 bases, and 3 bases stayed unmatched. This CDR3 contains 17 residues. CDR1 and CDR2 (germline): SGDLS, YYNGEE.

This clonotype was picked up a small number of times. One junction end disagrees with the germline gene, perhaps due to a read error. The chain recombines TRBV20-1 with TRBJ2-7; tentative D call: TRBD1 (5 bases). The length of the CDR3 is 14 residues. From germline, CDR1 is DFQATT and CDR2 SNEGSKA (reference sequence). The CDR3 DNA follows: TGCAGTGCTGGAGATCGCGACAGTTCCTACGAGCAGTACTTC. As protein: CSAGDRDSSYEQYF.

This clonotype was seen many times. The chain joins TRBV11-2 to TRBJ2-1; 10 nucleotides align to TRBD2. V shed 5 bases, J shed 1 base, and the junction held 5 bases outside the gene matches. The CDR3 has 16 residues. CDR1 is SGHAT and CDR2 is FQNNGV in the germline V gene. CDR3 DNA sequence: TGTGCCAGCAGCCCTATGACTAGCGGGTCCTACAATGAGCAGTTCTTC. Translated, it gives CASSPMTSGSYNEQFF.

The chain recombines TRBV24-1 with TRBJ2-2, with 11 bases aligning to TRBD2. The CDR3 extends over 17 amino acids. Looked up from germline, CDR1 is KGHDR and CDR2 is SFDVKD. Germline trimming cut 1 base from V and 6 bases from J; bases unmatched to any gene: 6. CDR3 bases: TGTGCCACCAGTGATTTTCTAGCGGGAGGCCCCGCCGGGGAGCTGTTTTTT. This gives the protein CATSDFLAGGPAGELFF.

This clonotype was seen a few times. The chain recombines TRBV9 with TRBJ1-4, with a tentative D call TRBD1 (5 bases). This CDR3 spans 15 amino acids. V gave up 3 bases and J gave up 7 bases, with 16 bases separating them. Germline assignment: CDR1 SGDLS and CDR2 YYNGEE. The CDR3 sequence: CASSAWGEAGEKLFF. The CDR3 nucleotides read TGTGCCAGCAGCGCTTGGGGGGAGGCCGGTGAAAAACTGTTTTTT.

The gene calls are TRBV7-3 and TRBJ2-5; D may be TRBD2 (5 bases). Germline V gives CDR1 SGHTA, CDR2 FQGTGA. Between the trimmed V and J ends, which lost 2 bases and 5 bases, there was a span of 15 bases. The CDR3 has 15 amino acids. The CDR3 sequence is CASSLGAETGETQYF. DNA of the CDR3: TGTGCCAGCAGCTTAGGTGCCGAGACGGGGGAGACCCAGTACTTC.

This clonotype was seen at least ten times. The DNA of the CDR3 is TGTGCCAGCAGCGGGGGACCTAATGAAAAACTGTTTTTT. Protein sequence: CASSGGPNEKLFF. This chain links TRBV28 with TRBJ1-4, with D tentatively TRBD1 (5 bases). The CDR3 runs 13 residues. From germline, CDR1 is MDHEN and CDR2 SYDVKM. The V end lost 6 bases, the J end lost 3 bases, and 8 bases lay between the germline ends. The full variable domain, with the rest looked up from reference TRBV28 and TRBJ1-4, is DVKVTQSSRYLVKRTGEKVFLECVQDMDHENMFWYRQDPGLGLRLIYFSYDVKMKEKGDIPEGYSVSREKKERFSLILESASTNQTSMYLCASSGGPNEKLFFGSGTQLSVL.

This clonotype has a count of ten or more. The chain uses TRBV4-1 and TRBJ2-1; a possible D gene is TRBD2 (5 bases). This CDR3 comprises 15 residues. V gave up 7 bases and J gave up 0 bases, with 13 bases separating them. In germline, CDR1 is MGHRA, CDR2 YSYEKL. The CDR3 here is CASTPAASSYNEQFF. The CDR3 nucleotides are TGCGCCAGCACCCCAGCGGCAAGCTCCTACAATGAGCAGTTCTTC.

This clonotype was recorded at least ten times. This chain links TRBV12-3 or TRBV12-4 with TRBJ1-4, with 11 bases identical to TRBD1. V lost 5 bases to trimming and J lost 13 bases; unmatched junction nucleotides: 9. The CDR3 runs to 14 residues. CDR3 residues: CASSPGQGAGRLFF. CDR3 nucleotide sequence: TGTGCCAGCAGTCCCGGACAGGGGGCCGGTCGACTGTTTTTT.

CDR3 sequence: CAWSLLAGDTGELFF. The DNA for the CDR3 is TGTGCCTGGAGTTTACTAGCGGGAGACACCGGGGAGCTGTTTTTT. The rearrangement uses TRBV30 and TRBJ2-2; 11 bases are a match to TRBD2. After removal of 2 bases from V and 3 bases from J, the junction contained 2 bases not matched to a gene. The CDR3 contains 15 residues. From germline, CDR1 is GTSNPN and CDR2 SVGIG (reference sequence).

This clonotype has a handful of counts. This clone may be a read error of a much larger clone one base away. The chain carries TRBV10-3 and TRBJ1-5; 10 bases are a match to TRBD1. Germline CDR1 is ENHRY and CDR2 is SYGVKD. V lost 0 bases and J lost 3; bases outside the gene matches: 8. This CDR3 is built from 18 residues. The CDR3 protein is CAISESWTGGPNNQPQHF. The DNA for the CDR3 is TGTGCCATCAGTGAGTCGTGGACAGGGGGTCCTAACAATCAGCCCCAGCATTTT.

Many counts were recorded for this clonotype. The V and J genes are TRBV6-5 and TRBJ2-7; D is undetermined. The CDR3 length is 14 residues. Trimming took 0 bases from V and 2 from J, leaving 8 bases between them. Germline V lookup: CDR1 MNHEY, CDR2 SVGAGI. CDR3 DNA sequence: TGTGCCAGCAGTTACTCTGGTGCTACCTACGAGCAGTACTTC. Translated: CASSYSGATYEQYF.

This chain links TRBV7-9 with TRBJ1-1, with unresolved D. The germline gives CDR1 SEHNR, CDR2 FQNEAQ (reference sequence). The CDR3 contains 15 residues. The V gene lost 1 base and the J gene lost 1 base, with 10 bases spanning the gap. The CDR3 loop is CASSLVEQWNTEAFF. As DNA, the CDR3 is TGTGCCAGCAGCTTAGTGGAACAGTGGAACACTGAAGCTTTCTTT.

The V gene is TRBV2, the J gene TRBJ2-1; 16 bases align to TRBD2. The CDR3 contains 15 residues. J gave up 8 bases and V 7 bases, and 5 bases lay outside the gene matches. Germline CDR1 reads SNHLY; CDR2 reads FYNNEI. The chain's CDR3 is CASTGTSGRAYEQFF. CDR3 coding DNA: TGTGCCAGCACTGGGACTAGCGGGAGGGCCTATGAGCAGTTCTTC.

This clonotype has more than one count but fewer than ten. The V and J genes are TRBV30 and TRBJ2-2; the D is unclear. Germline V CDR1 and CDR2: GTSNPN, SVGIG (reference sequence). This CDR3 comprises 14 residues. The V gene lost 3 bases and the J gene lost 4 bases, with 12 bases spanning the gap. Written as DNA, the CDR3 is TGTGCCTGGAGACCAGTGGGCACCACCGGGGAGCTGTTTTTT. It yields the protein CAWRPVGTTGELFF.

The table lists this clonotype with many counts. The chain uses TRBV24-1 and TRBJ1-3; 7 nucleotides agree with TRBD1. Germline V lookup: CDR1 KGHDR, CDR2 SFDVKD. V lost 4 bases and J lost 2; bases outside the gene matches: 4. The CDR3 has 15 amino acids. CDR3: CATSDSGTAGNTIYF. CDR3 DNA sequence: TGTGCCACCAGTGACTCCGGGACAGCTGGAAACACCATATATTTT.